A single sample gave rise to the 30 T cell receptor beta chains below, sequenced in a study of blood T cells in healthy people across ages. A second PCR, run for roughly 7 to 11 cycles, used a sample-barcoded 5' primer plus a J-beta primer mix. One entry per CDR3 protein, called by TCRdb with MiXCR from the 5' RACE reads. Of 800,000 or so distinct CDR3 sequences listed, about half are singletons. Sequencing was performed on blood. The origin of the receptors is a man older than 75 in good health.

CDR3 protein: CAISKGQGPQETQYF. The DNA of the CDR3 is TGTGCCATCAGTAAAGGACAGGGCCCCCAAGAGACCCAGTACTTC. V usage is TRBV10-3 and J usage is TRBJ2-5; 8 positions agree with TRBD1. This CDR3 has 15 amino acids. V lost 5 bases and J lost 1; bases outside the gene matches: 6. Germline V gives CDR1 ENHRY, CDR2 SYGVKD.

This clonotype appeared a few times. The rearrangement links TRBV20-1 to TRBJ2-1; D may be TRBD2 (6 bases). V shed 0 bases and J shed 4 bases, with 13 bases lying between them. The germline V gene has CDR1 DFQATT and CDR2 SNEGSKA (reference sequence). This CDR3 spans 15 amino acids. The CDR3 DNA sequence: TGCAGTGCTAGAGATCGGGCAGGGACTTACAATGAGCAGTTCTTC. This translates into CSARDRAGTYNEQFF.

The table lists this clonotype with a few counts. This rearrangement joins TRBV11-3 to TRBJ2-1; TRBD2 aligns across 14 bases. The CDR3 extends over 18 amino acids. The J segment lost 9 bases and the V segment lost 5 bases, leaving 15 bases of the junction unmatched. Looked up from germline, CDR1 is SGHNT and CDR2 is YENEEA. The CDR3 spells CASSLLPGLAGGRGEQFF. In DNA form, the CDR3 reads TGTGCCAGCAGCCTTCTCCCAGGACTAGCGGGAGGCCGGGGTGAGCAGTTCTTC.

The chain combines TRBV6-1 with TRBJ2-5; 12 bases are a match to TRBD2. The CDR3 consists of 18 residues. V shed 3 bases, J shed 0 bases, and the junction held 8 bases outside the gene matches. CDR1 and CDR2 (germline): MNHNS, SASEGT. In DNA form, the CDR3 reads TGTGCCAGCAGTGACCGACTAGCGGGGGAGACCCACCAAGAGACCCAGTACTTC. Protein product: CASSDRLAGETHQETQYF.

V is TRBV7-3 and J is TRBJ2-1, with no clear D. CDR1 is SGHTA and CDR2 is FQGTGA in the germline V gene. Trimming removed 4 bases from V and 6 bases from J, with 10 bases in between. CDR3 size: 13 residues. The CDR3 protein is CASSSSFRNEQFF. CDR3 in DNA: TGTGCCAGCAGCTCCTCCTTCCGCAATGAGCAGTTCTTC.

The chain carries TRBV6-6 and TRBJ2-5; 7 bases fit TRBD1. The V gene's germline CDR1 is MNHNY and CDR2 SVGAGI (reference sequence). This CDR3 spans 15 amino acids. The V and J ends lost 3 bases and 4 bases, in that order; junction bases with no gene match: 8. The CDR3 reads CASSYQGEVGETQYF. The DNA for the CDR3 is TGTGCCAGCAGTTATCAGGGGGAAGTAGGAGAGACCCAGTACTTC.

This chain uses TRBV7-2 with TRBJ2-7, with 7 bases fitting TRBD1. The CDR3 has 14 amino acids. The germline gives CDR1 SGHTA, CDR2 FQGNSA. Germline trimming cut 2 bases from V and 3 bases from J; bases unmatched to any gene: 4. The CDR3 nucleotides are TGTGCCAGCAGCTTACGGAGGACAGGCTACGAGCAGTACTTC. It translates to CASSLRRTGYEQYF.

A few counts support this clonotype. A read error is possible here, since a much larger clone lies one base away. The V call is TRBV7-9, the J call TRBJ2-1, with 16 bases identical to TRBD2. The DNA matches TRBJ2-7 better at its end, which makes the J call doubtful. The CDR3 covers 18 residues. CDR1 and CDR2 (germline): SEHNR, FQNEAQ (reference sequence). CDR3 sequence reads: CASSVGLAGGSSYNEQYF. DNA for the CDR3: TGTGCCAGCAGCGTGGGACTAGCGGGAGGGAGCTCCTACAATGAGCAGTACTTC.

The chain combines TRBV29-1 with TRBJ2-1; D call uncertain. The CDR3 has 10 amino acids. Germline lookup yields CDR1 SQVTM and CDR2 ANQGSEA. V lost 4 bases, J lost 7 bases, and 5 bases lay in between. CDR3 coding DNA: TGCAGCGTTGTCGCAAATGAGCAGTTCTTC. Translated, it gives CSVVANEQFF.

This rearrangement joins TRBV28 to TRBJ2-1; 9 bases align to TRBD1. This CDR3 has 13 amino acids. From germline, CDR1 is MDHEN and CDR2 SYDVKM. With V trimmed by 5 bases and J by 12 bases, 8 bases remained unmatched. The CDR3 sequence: CASSPGQGRTQFF. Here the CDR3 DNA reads TGTGCCAGCAGTCCGGGACAGGGTCGCACGCAGTTCTTC.

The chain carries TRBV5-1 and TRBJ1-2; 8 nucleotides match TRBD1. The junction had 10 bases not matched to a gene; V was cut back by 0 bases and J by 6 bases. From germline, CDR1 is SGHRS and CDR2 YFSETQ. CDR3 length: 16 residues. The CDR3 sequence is CASSLAGQGACHGYTF. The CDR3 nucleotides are TGCGCCAGCAGCTTGGCAGGACAGGGAGCTTGTCATGGCTACACCTTC.

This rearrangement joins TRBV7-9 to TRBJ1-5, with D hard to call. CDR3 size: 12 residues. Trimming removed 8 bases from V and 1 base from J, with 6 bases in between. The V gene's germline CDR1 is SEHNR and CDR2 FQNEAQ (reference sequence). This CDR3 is CASSESNQPQHF. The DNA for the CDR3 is TGTGCCAGCTCAGAGAGCAATCAGCCCCAGCATTTT.

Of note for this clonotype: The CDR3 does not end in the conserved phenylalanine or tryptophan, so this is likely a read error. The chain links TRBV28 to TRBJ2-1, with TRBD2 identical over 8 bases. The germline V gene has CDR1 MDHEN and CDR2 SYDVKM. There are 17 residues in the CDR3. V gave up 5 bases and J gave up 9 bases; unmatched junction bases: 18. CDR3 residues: CASSRIRGGTRWGEQFL. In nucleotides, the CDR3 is TGTGCCAGCAGTCGTATACGGGGGGGGACTAGATGGGGTGAGCAGTTCTTG.

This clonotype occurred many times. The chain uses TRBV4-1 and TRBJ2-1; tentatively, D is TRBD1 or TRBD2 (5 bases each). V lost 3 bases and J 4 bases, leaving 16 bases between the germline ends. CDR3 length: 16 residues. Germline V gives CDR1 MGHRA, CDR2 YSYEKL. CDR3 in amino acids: CASSQPGTAPYNEQFF. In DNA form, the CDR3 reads TGCGCCAGCAGCCAGCCTGGGACGGCCCCTTACAATGAGCAGTTCTTC.

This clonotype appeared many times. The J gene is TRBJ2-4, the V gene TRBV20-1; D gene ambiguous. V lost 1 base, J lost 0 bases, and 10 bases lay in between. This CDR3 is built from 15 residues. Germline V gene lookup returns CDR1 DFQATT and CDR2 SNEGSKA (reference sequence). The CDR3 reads CSARGRILAKNIQYF. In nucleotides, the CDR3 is TGCAGTGCTAGAGGGCGGATCCTAGCCAAAAACATTCAGTACTTC.

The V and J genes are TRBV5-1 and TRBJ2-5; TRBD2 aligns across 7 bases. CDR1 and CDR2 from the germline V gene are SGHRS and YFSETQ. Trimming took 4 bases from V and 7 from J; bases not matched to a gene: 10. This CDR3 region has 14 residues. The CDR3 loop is CASSRTSGVATQYF. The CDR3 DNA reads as TGCGCCAGCAGCCGGACTAGTGGGGTTGCGACCCAGTACTTC.

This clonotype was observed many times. CDR3 region: CASTPGTLVDEQFF. CDR3 nucleotides: TGCGCCAGTACTCCCGGGACTTTGGTCGATGAGCAGTTCTTC. V is TRBV5-1 and J is TRBJ2-1, with a tentative D call TRBD2 (6 bases). This CDR3 is 14 amino acids long. V was pared by 8 bases and J by 8 bases, with 20 bases between. Germline V gene lookup returns CDR1 SGHRS and CDR2 YFSETQ.

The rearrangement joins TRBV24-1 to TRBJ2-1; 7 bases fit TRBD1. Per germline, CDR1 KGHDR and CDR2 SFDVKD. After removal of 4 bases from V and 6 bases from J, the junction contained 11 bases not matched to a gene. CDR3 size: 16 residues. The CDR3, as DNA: TGTGCCACCAGTGACCAGACAGGGATAATCGGCAATGAGCAGTTCTTC. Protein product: CATSDQTGIIGNEQFF.

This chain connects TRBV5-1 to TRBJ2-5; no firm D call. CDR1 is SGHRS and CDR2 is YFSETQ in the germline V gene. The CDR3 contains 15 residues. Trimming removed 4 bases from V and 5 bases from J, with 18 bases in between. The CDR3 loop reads CASSPSERPDETQYF. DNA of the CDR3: TGCGCCAGCAGCCCCTCTGAGCGACCCGACGAGACCCAGTACTTC.

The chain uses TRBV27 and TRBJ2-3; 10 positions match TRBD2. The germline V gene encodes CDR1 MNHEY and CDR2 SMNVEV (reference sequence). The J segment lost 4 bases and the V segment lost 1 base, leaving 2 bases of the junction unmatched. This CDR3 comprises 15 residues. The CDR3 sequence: CASSLFSGGADTQYF. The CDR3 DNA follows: TGTGCCAGCAGTTTATTCAGCGGGGGGGCAGATACGCAGTATTTT.

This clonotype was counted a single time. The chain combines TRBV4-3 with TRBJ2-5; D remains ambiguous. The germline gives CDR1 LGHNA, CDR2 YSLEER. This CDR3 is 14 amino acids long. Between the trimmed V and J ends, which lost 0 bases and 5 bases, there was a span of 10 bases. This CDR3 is CASSQELITETQYF. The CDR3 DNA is TGCGCCAGCAGCCAAGAACTAATCACGGAGACCCAGTACTTC.

The CDR3 spells CSARQPLAGGYGTDTQYF. The DNA of the CDR3 is TGCAGTGCTCGGCAGCCACTAGCGGGAGGGTACGGCACAGATACGCAGTATTTT. The J gene is TRBJ2-3, the V gene TRBV20-1, with 13 positions matching TRBD2. CDR3 length: 18 amino acids. The V and J ends lost 5 bases and 1 base, in that order; junction bases with no gene match: 12. Looked up from germline, CDR1 is DFQATT and CDR2 is SNEGSKA (reference sequence).

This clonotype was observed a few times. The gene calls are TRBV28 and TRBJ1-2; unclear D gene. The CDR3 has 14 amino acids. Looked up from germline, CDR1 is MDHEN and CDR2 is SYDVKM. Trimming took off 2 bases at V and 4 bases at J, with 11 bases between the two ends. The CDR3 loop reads CASSLMTRTYGYTF. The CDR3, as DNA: TGTGCCAGCAGTTTAATGACGCGTACCTATGGCTACACCTTC.

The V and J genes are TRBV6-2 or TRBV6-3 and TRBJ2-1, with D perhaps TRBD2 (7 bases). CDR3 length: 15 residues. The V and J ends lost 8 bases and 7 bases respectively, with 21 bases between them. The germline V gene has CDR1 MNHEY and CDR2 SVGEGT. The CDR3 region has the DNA TGTGCCAGCCGGGATGGGGGGGCTGGCTGGAATGAGCAGTTCTTC. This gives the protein CASRDGGAGWNEQFF.

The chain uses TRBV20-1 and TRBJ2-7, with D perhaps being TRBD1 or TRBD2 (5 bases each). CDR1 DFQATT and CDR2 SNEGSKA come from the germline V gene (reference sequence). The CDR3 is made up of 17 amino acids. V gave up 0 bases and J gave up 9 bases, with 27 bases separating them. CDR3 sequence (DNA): TGCAGTGCTAGAGAACGCACAACTCGTTCCGGGGCCCGGTGGCAGTACTTC. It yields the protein CSARERTTRSGARWQYF.

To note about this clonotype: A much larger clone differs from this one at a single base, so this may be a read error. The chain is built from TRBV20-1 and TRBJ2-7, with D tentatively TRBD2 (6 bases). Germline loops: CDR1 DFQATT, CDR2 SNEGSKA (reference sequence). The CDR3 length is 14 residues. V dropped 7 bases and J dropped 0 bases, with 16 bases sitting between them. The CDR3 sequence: CSVLDYRSSYEQYF. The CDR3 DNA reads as TGCAGTGTCCTGGACTACCGAAGCTCCTACGAGCAGTACTTC.

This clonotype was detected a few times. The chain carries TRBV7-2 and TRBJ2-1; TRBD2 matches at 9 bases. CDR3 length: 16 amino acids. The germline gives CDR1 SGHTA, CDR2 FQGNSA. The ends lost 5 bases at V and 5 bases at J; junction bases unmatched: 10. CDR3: CASSPRTSATNNEQFF. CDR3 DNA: TGTGCCAGCAGCCCGAGGACTAGCGCAACAAACAATGAGCAGTTCTTC.

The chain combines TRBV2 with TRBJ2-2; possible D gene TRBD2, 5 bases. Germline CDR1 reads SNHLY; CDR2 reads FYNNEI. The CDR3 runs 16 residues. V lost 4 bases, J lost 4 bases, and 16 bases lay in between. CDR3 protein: CASSVEPLGSTGELFF. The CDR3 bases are TGTGCCAGCAGTGTGGAACCCCTTGGGAGCACCGGGGAGCTGTTTTTT.

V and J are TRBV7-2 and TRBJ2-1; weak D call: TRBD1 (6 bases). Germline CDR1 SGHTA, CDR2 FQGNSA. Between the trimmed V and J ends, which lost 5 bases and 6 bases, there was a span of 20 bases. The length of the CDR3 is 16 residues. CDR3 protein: CASSTQGGDTFNEQFF. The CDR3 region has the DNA TGTGCCAGCAGCACCCAAGGTGGGGACACCTTCAATGAGCAGTTCTTC.

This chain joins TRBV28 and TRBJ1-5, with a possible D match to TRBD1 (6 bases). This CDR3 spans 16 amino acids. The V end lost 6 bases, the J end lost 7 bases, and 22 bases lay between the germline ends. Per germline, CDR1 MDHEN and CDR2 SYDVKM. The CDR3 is CASSHGQRGFRQPQHF. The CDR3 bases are TGTGCCAGCAGCCACGGACAGAGGGGGTTTCGACAGCCCCAGCATTTT.